The rows below give T cell receptor beta chains drawn from one sample of a study of T cell responses to AZD1222 COVID-19 vaccine. TCRdb keeps only in-frame clones here, not all; method: immunoSEQ multiplex PCR. The sample shows 150,000 to 200,000 clones, roughly 91% of them seen only once. Here the sequenced sample was peripheral blood, taken on day 0 of AZD1222 vaccination. Source of these receptors: an adult in good health. Both conserved end residues are part of each CDR3. A D gene is named only where the DNA matches it firmly. Not all rows give a size; the values are once, few, many and, for expanded clones, a class.

TRBJ1-2	TRBD1	TRBV2	-	CASFLPGQSYGYTF	TGTGCCAGCTTTCTTCCGGGACAGTCCTATGGCTACACCTTC
TRBJ1-1	-	TRBV21-1	-	CASSLDRGRNTEAFF	TGTGCCAGCAGCCTTGACAGGGGGCGGAACACTGAAGCTTTCTTT
TRBJ2-5	TRBD2	TRBV6-2/TRBV6-3	-	CASSYSSSGSYETQYF	TGTGCCAGCAGTTACTCGTCTAGCGGGAGTTACGAGACCCAGTACTTC
TRBJ1-6	-	TRBV9	few	CASSVASSQNSPLHF	TGTGCCAGCAGCGTAGCTTCTTCGCAGAATTCACCCCTCCACTTT
TRBJ1-5	-	TRBV30	-	CAWSTPTAGHQPQHF	TGTGCCTGGAGTACGCCCACGGCGGGCCATCAGCCCCAGCATTTT
TRBJ1-2	-	TRBV2	-	CASSEIAGDGYTF	TGTGCCAGCAGTGAGATTGCGGGGGACGGCTACACCTTC
TRBJ2-6	TRBD1	TRBV10-3	-	CAISDRDRGSGANVLTF	TGTGCCATCAGTGACCGGGACAGGGGTTCCGGGGCCAACGTCCTGACTTTC
TRBJ2-7	-	TRBV12-3/TRBV12-4	-	CASSRKIYEQYF	TGTGCCAGCAGTCGGAAGATATACGAGCAGTACTTC
TRBJ1-1	-	TRBV19	-	CASSRDTLNTEAFF	TGTGCCAGTAGCCGGGACACCTTGAACACTGAAGCTTTCTTT
TRBJ1-5	TRBD1	TRBV5-1	-	CASSLGTGRNQPQHF	TGCGCCAGCAGCTTGGGGACAGGGCGCAATCAGCCCCAGCATTTT
TRBJ1-5	-	TRBV12-3/TRBV12-4	-	CASSQQGNQPQHF	TGTGCCAGCAGTCAACAGGGAAACCAGCCCCAGCATTTT
TRBJ2-1	TRBD1	TRBV6-2/TRBV6-3	few	CASSYSTGGNEQFF	TGTGCCAGCAGTTACTCGACAGGGGGCAATGAGCAGTTCTTC
TRBJ2-7	TRBD2	TRBV30	-	CAWSKWREPYEQYF	TGTGCCTGGAGTAAGTGGCGGGAGCCCTACGAGCAGTACTTC
TRBJ1-3	-	TRBV29-1	-	CSVEEGTSLAGNTIYF	TGCAGCGTTGAAGAAGGGACTAGTCTCGCTGGAAACACCATATATTTT
TRBJ2-1	TRBD2	TRBV19	-	CASSIKWGGEQFF	TGTGCCAGTAGTATAAAGTGGGGGGGTGAGCAGTTCTTC